Listed below are T cell receptor beta chains from one sample, sequenced in a study of cytomegalovirus exposure and HLA in healthy donors. The data were produced by immunoSEQ multiplex PCR, yet TCRdb's version contains in-frame clones alone and is incomplete. The data contain some 150,000 clones, roughly 80% of them singletons. The sample was PBMCs. The source of these receptors is a woman under 40 in good health and CMV-seronegative. CDR3s include the opening cysteine and the closing phenylalanine or tryptophan. The order of the fields is J gene, clone size, V gene, D gene, CDR3 DNA, CDR3 protein. A D gene is named only where the DNA matches it firmly. Clone size is shown for a subset of rows, as once, few, many or a class of expanded clone.

TRBJ1-4 - TRBV7-8 - TGTGCCAGCAGCCCCGGACAACCTGCAACTAATGAAAAACTGTTTTTT CASSPGQPATNEKLFF
TRBJ2-3 - TRBV6-1 TRBD1 TGTGCCAGCAGCGCGGGACAGGGGTGGACAGATACGCAGTATTTT CASSAGQGWTDTQYF
TRBJ2-4 few TRBV6-5 - TGTGCCAGCAGGTTGTCCGGGTATATCGGTAACATTCAGTACTTC CASRLSGYIGNIQYF
TRBJ2-3 - TRBV11-1 TRBD2 TGTGCCAGCAGCTCTAGACTAGCGGGGCGCACAGATACGCAGTATTTT CASSSRLAGRTDTQYF
TRBJ1-4 - TRBV6-1 - TGTGCCAGCAGTGACGGGCCCACAGGAAGGGAAAAACTGTTTTTT CASSDGPTGREKLFF
TRBJ1-1 - TRBV11-2 - TGTGCCAGCAGCTTCGACAGTACGAACACTGAAGCTTTCTTT CASSFDSTNTEAFF
TRBJ2-3 once TRBV9 - TGTGCCAGCAGCGTAGCTAAAACCCCCCCGGATACGCAGTATTTT CASSVAKTPPDTQYF
TRBJ1-2 - TRBV6-1 - TGTGCCAGCAGTCTGACAGATAACTATGGCTACACCTTC CASSLTDNYGYTF
TRBJ2-1 once TRBV29-1 - TGCAGCGTTGTTCGGGACACTTACAATGAGCAGTTCTTC CSVVRDTYNEQFF
TRBJ2-2 - TRBV28 - TGTGCCAGCAGCCCCAGAGGTACCAGGGCCGGGGAGCTGTTTTTT CASSPRGTRAGELFF